A selection of T cell receptor beta chains follows, all from one sample in a study of OX40 agonist ivuxolimab in advanced cancers. Sequenced by immunoSEQ multiplex PCR; TCRdb stores in-frame clones only, minus some. The top ten clones hold over 0.8% of a sample with fewer than 95,000 clones, around 91% of them seen once. Sequences were derived from CD4+ or CD8+ T cells sorted from blood, sampled in a trial of the OX40 agonist ivuxolimab. Receptors originate from an adult with an advanced solid tumor such as melanoma, head and neck, liver or kidney cancer. CDR3s include the opening cysteine and the closing phenylalanine or tryptophan. Each record gives: clone size, J gene, D gene, V gene, CDR3 protein, CDR3 DNA. The D gene is left open where the match is weak. Clone size is shown for a subset of rows, as once, few, many or a class of expanded clone.

. TRBJ2-7 TRBD2 TRBV19 CASSTLLAGAPEQYF TGTGCCAGTAGTACCTTACTAGCGGGGGCCCCGGAGCAGTACTTC
few TRBJ1-5 TRBD1 TRBV9 CASSTTGNSNQPQHF TGTGCCAGCAGCACGACAGGGAATAGCAATCAGCCCCAGCATTTT
. TRBJ2-1 TRBD2 TRBV9 CASSPRTSGRGDEQFF TGTGCCAGCAGCCCCCGGACTAGCGGGAGGGGGGATGAGCAGTTCTTC
once TRBJ2-2 . TRBV7-3 CASSPGVSSRRELFF TGTGCCAGCAGCCCCGGGGTTTCCTCCCGGCGGGAGCTGTTTTTT
. TRBJ1-2 . TRBV6-6 CASSPPGRPNYGYTF TGTGCCAGCAGCCCCCCGGGACGGCCGAACTATGGCTACACCTTC
. TRBJ2-6 . TRBV29-1 CSVGGSYSFGANVLTF TGCAGCGTTGGGGGGTCCTACAGCTTTGGGGCCAACGTCCTGACTTTC
. TRBJ1-2 TRBD1 TRBV6-6 CASSDRGPSDGYTF TGTGCCAGCAGCGACAGGGGGCCTAGCGATGGCTACACCTTC
once TRBJ1-3 . TRBV18 CASSPGLGRGNTIYF TGTGCCAGCTCACCCGGACTGGGAAGGGGAAACACCATATATTTT
once TRBJ2-7 TRBD1 TRBV6-5 CASRPARDRGHEQYF TGTGCCAGCAGGCCTGCCCGGGACAGGGGGCACGAGCAGTACTTC
. TRBJ1-5 . TRBV6-6 CASSSQGGNQPQHF TGTGCCAGCAGTTCACAGGGTGGCAATCAGCCCCAGCATTTT
once TRBJ2-5 . TRBV5-6 CASSFQETQYF TGTGCCAGCAGCTTTCAAGAGACCCAGTACTTC
. TRBJ2-5 . TRBV6-5 CASSYGRAQETQYF TGTGCCAGCAGTTACGGGCGGGCACAAGAGACCCAGTACTTC
. TRBJ2-3 . TRBV14 CASSQVGRADTQYF TGTGCCAGCAGCCAAGTGGGTAGGGCAGATACGCAGTATTTT
. TRBJ2-1 TRBD1 TRBV4-1 CASSQIWTGGYNEQFF TGCGCCAGCAGCCAGATATGGACAGGGGGTTACAATGAGCAGTTCTTC
. TRBJ1-3 . TRBV5-1 CASSFSGPGNTIYF TGCGCCAGCAGCTTCTCGGGCCCTGGAAACACCATATATTTT
few TRBJ1-5 TRBD1 TRBV19 CASTLTDRGNQPQHF TGTGCCAGTACCCTGACCGACAGGGGAAATCAGCCCCAGCATTTT
. TRBJ1-1 . TRBV5-1 CASSTAGGDTEAFF TGCGCCAGCAGCACGGCAGGAGGGGACACTGAAGCTTTCTTT
. TRBJ2-7 . TRBV6-5 CASSYSLAGVGEQYF TGTGCCAGCAGTTACTCCTTAGCCGGAGTGGGCGAGCAGTACTTC
. TRBJ1-3 . TRBV11-2 CASSYSRTRAGNTIYF TGTGCCAGCAGCTACAGCCGGACGAGGGCTGGAAACACCATATATTTT
. TRBJ2-7 TRBD1 TRBV7-2 CASSSTTGSGEQYF TGTGCCAGCAGCTCTACGACAGGGTCGGGCGAGCAGTACTTC
once TRBJ2-6 . TRBV21-1 CASTLPNTDSGANVLTF TGTGCCAGCACCCTACCTAACACGGACTCTGGGGCCAACGTCCTGACTTTC
. TRBJ2-3 . TRBV21-1 CASSEPTSGRGVTQYF TGTGCCAGCAGCGAACCGACTAGCGGGAGGGGTGTTACGCAGTATTTT
. TRBJ2-5 . TRBV7-3 CASSLSGGQETQYF TGTGCCAGCAGCCTAAGCGGAGGCCAAGAGACCCAGTACTTC